Below, 23 T cell receptor beta chains from the same sample are listed, as sequenced in a study of shared clonotypes between healthy human individuals. The method was immunoSEQ multiplex PCR; TCRdb's version includes in-frame clones alone and lacks a portion of them. The data show around 700,000 clones, around 92% seen once. Cells designated naive CD8 were CD45RO-negative and were positively selected for CCR7, with terminally differentiated effector memory CD45RA+ cells excluded. The sample taken for sequencing was naive CD8+ T cells sorted from blood. The receptors shown here come from a young man in good health.

This rearrangement joins TRBV15 to TRBJ2-3; 10 positions agree with TRBD1. Trimming at V came to 4 bases and at J to 0 bases, leaving 1 base not matched to a gene. Per the germline V gene, CDR1 is LNHNV and CDR2 is YYDKDF (reference sequence). The CDR3 extends over 15 amino acids. As DNA, the CDR3 is TGTGCCACCAGCATGGGACAGGGGAGCACAGATACGCAGTATTTT. This sequence encodes CATSMGQGSTDTQYF.

The rearrangement links TRBV11-2 to TRBJ2-1; no clear D gene. The CDR3 sequence is 12 residues long. Germline V lookup: CDR1 SGHAT, CDR2 FQNNGV. Deletions cut 5 bases from V and 6 bases from J, with 8 bases between. In nucleotides, the CDR3 is TGTGCCAGCAGCCGGACGTCCAATGAGCAGTTCTTC. Amino acids: CASSRTSNEQFF.

This clone has only one observation. The genes are TRBV11-2 and TRBJ2-7; possible D gene TRBD2, 6 bases. Germline lookup yields CDR1 SGHAT and CDR2 FQNNGV. The CDR3 totals 13 residues. V dropped 8 bases and J dropped 3 bases, with 14 bases sitting between them. The CDR3 region has the DNA TGTGCCAGCCATGGGGGGAATAACTACGAGCAGTACTTC. Protein product: CASHGGNNYEQYF.

This chain joins TRBV6-1 and TRBJ1-2; 8 bases fit TRBD1. Germline-derived CDR1 and CDR2 are MNHNS and SASEGT. This CDR3 is 15 amino acids long. After removal of 6 bases from V and 5 bases from J, the junction contained 11 bases not matched to a gene. The CDR3 protein is CASSGLGTGAYGYTF. CDR3 bases: TGTGCCAGCAGCGGATTAGGGACAGGAGCTTATGGCTACACCTTC.

This sequence joins TRBV5-6 and TRBJ2-7, with 9 bases matching TRBD2. The CDR3 spans 16 residues. In germline, CDR1 is SGHDT, CDR2 YYEEEE. V was pared by 2 bases and J by 4 bases, with 10 bases of the junction left unmatched. The CDR3 region has the DNA TGTGCCAGCAGCTTCCCTCGCAAGCGGGAGGTATACGAGCAGTACTTC. Its translation is CASSFPRKREVYEQYF.

CDR3 sequence: CASSQKDRAIEKLFF. The CDR3 DNA reads TGTGCCAGCAGCCAAAAGGACAGGGCAATTGAAAAACTGTTTTTT. The rearrangement joins TRBV7-2 to TRBJ1-4; 8 bases fit TRBD1. V lost 5 bases, J lost 7 bases, and 9 bases stayed unmatched. The CDR3 has 15 residues. Germline V gene data show CDR1 as SGHTA and CDR2 as FQGNSA. The full variable domain, in which reference TRBV7-2 and TRBJ1-4 provide the parts outside the CDR3, is GAGVSQSPSNKVTEKGKDVELRCDPISGHTALYWYRQSLGQGLEFLIYFQGNSAPDKSGLPSDRFSAERTGGSVSTLTIQRTQQEDSAVYLCASSQKDRAIEKLFFGSGTQLSVL.

This clone has a single count. The chain couples TRBV28 to TRBJ1-1, with 7 bases aligning to TRBD1. J lost 0 bases, V lost 6 bases, and 7 bases had no gene match. The CDR3 covers 15 residues. CDR1 and CDR2 (germline): MDHEN, SYDVKM. CDR3 protein: CASRGTATMNTEAFF. The CDR3 region has the DNA TGTGCCAGCAGGGGGACAGCGACAATGAACACTGAAGCTTTCTTT.

This clone was counted only a few times. An end of the junction differs from the germline gene, which may be a read error. The chain links TRBV6-6 to TRBJ1-1; D possibly corresponds to TRBD1 (5 bases). The CDR3 spans 13 residues. Looked up from germline, CDR1 is MNHNY and CDR2 is SVGAGI (reference sequence). Written as DNA, the CDR3 is TGTGCCACCAGTCCAAGGGGAGACACTGAAGCTTTCTTT. Translation: CATSPRGDTEAFF.

V and J are TRBV11-3 and TRBJ2-2; TRBD1 matches 8 bases. The CDR3 has 16 amino acids. Unmatched junction bases numbered 11, after V lost 5 bases and J lost 6 bases. From germline, CDR1 is SGHNT and CDR2 YENEEA. The CDR3 DNA reads TGTGCCAGCAGCCAACCTCAGGGGGCGGGCGCCGGGGAGCTGTTTTTT. It is translated as CASSQPQGAGAGELFF.

The J gene is TRBJ2-7, the V gene TRBV28; TRBD2 matches at 14 bases. The germline CDR1 and CDR2 sequences are MDHEN and SYDVKM. Losses at the gene ends were 4 bases for V and 3 bases for J; bases not matched to a gene: 5. The CDR3 totals 16 residues. Written as DNA, the CDR3 is TGTGCCAGCAGTTCCGGGACTAGCGGGAGTCTCTACGAGCAGTACTTC. Its translation: CASSSGTSGSLYEQYF. Looking up the rest from reference TRBV28 and TRBJ2-7 gives the full variable domain: DVKVTQSSRYLVKRTGEKVFLECVQDMDHENMFWYRQDPGLGLRLIYFSYDVKMKEKGDIPEGYSVSREKKERFSLILESASTNQTSMYLCASSSGTSGSLYEQYFGPGTRLTVT.

The chain combines TRBV2 with TRBJ2-7; a possible D gene is TRBD1 (6 bases). V was trimmed by 6 bases and J by 2 bases, leaving 14 bases between them. Germline lookup yields CDR1 SNHLY and CDR2 FYNNEI. This CDR3 spans 14 amino acids. The CDR3 protein is CASRPRDTPYEQYF. The CDR3 region has the DNA TGTGCCAGCAGGCCCCGGGACACACCCTACGAGCAGTACTTC.

The rearrangement uses TRBV9 and TRBJ2-3, with D unresolved. This CDR3 contains 13 residues. Trimming took off 4 bases at V and 5 bases at J, with 11 bases between the two ends. From germline, CDR1 is SGDLS and CDR2 YYNGEE. This CDR3 is CASSPFVGDTQYF. The CDR3 DNA sequence: TGTGCCAGCAGCCCCTTCGTAGGAGATACGCAGTATTTT.

This clone appeared once. The CDR3 loop is CASSPGTESNQETQYF. In nucleotides, the CDR3 is TGTGCCAGCAGCCCCGGGACAGAGTCTAACCAAGAGACCCAGTACTTC. The chain joins TRBV11-2 to TRBJ2-5; TRBD1 agrees at 7 bases. V lost 5 bases and J lost 0; bases outside the gene matches: 9. CDR1 and CDR2 from the germline V gene are SGHAT and FQNNGV. CDR3 length: 16 residues.

The J gene is TRBJ2-1, the V gene TRBV28; 12 bases map to TRBD2. Germline CDR1 and CDR2: MDHEN and SYDVKM. The CDR3 runs to 14 residues. The V gene end was trimmed by 8 bases and the J gene end by 3 bases; junction bases not matched to a gene: 2. The DNA of the CDR3 is TGTGCCAGCCAGGGACTAGCGGGCTACAATGAGCAGTTCTTC. Encoded protein: CASQGLAGYNEQFF.

The table lists this clone with a count of one. The V gene is TRBV4-1, the J gene TRBJ1-4; 7 nucleotides agree with TRBD1. The CDR3 is 15 amino acids. V lost 8 bases to trimming and J lost 1 base; unmatched junction nucleotides: 7. The V gene's germline CDR1 is MGHRA and CDR2 YSYEKL. CDR3 residues: CASYDRVGTNEKLFF. The CDR3 DNA follows: TGCGCCAGCTACGACAGGGTCGGAACTAATGAAAAACTGTTTTTT.

A single count supports this clone. The genes are TRBV9 and TRBJ2-1; D not resolved. This CDR3 contains 15 residues. Trimming stripped 0 bases from V and 1 base from J, with 8 bases between. The V gene's germline CDR1 is SGDLS and CDR2 YYNGEE. CDR3 amino acids: CASSVGLGSYNEQFF. The CDR3 DNA sequence: TGTGCCAGCAGCGTAGGTCTAGGGTCCTACAATGAGCAGTTCTTC. Using reference TRBV9 and TRBJ2-1 for the parts outside the CDR3, the full variable domain is DSGVTQTPKHLITATGQRVTLRCSPRSGDLSVYWYQQSLDQGLQFLIQYYNGEERAKGNILERFSAQQFPDLHSELNLSSLELGDSALYFCASSVGLGSYNEQFFGPGTRLTVL.

This chain links TRBV27 with TRBJ1-5; 9 bases are shared with TRBD1. The germline V gene encodes CDR1 MNHEY and CDR2 SMNVEV (reference sequence). The CDR3 contains 15 residues. With V trimmed by 4 bases and J by 5 bases, 6 bases remained unmatched. Here the CDR3 reads CASSSTGTGYQPQHF. The CDR3 nucleotides read TGTGCCAGCAGTTCCACCGGGACAGGGTATCAGCCCCAGCATTTT.

This chain joins TRBV5-1 and TRBJ2-7; TRBD2 matches 7 bases. Germline CDR1 and CDR2: SGHRS and YFSETQ. The CDR3 length is 14 residues. The V and J ends lost 2 bases and 2 bases, in that order; junction bases with no gene match: 4. This chain's CDR3 is CASSLGTTTYEQYF. In DNA form, the CDR3 reads TGCGCCAGCAGCTTAGGGACTACGACCTACGAGCAGTACTTC.

This clone has a single count. The rearrangement uses TRBV10-2 and TRBJ2-1, with D perhaps matching TRBD1 or TRBD2 (5 bases each). The germline CDR1 and CDR2 sequences are WSHSY and SAAADI. CDR3 length: 14 amino acids. The ends were cut back, 4 bases at V and 9 bases at J, with 16 bases in the middle. CDR3 coding DNA: TGCGCCAGCAGTGGAATTTGGGGGAACTCTGAGCAGTTCTTC. This encodes CASSGIWGNSEQFF.

The genes are TRBV28 and TRBJ1-5, with 7 bases matching TRBD1. Germline trimming cut 8 bases from V and 3 bases from J; bases unmatched to any gene: 4. Germline V gene lookup returns CDR1 MDHEN and CDR2 SYDVKM. CDR3 size: 13 residues. The CDR3 DNA follows: TGTGCCAGCCAGGACAGGAACAATCAGCCCCAGCATTTT. The encoded protein is CASQDRNNQPQHF.

J is TRBJ2-7 and V is TRBV10-3; perhaps TRBD1 as D (6 bases). Per germline, CDR1 ENHRY and CDR2 SYGVKD. Trimming left V 4 bases short and J 5 bases short, with 15 bases between. There are 14 residues in the CDR3. The chain's CDR3 is CAISAPEWGHEQYF. CDR3 sequence (DNA): TGTGCCATCAGTGCTCCGGAGTGGGGGCACGAGCAGTACTTC.

The chain joins TRBV29-1 to TRBJ2-6; the D gene is possibly TRBD1 (5 bases). The CDR3 consists of 15 residues. Trimming left V 0 bases short and J 2 bases short, with 8 bases between. Looked up from germline, CDR1 is SQVTM and CDR2 is ANQGSEA. The CDR3 nucleotides read TGCAGCGTTGAAGATAAGGGGCCTGGGGCCAACGTCCTGACTTTC. Its protein product is CSVEDKGPGANVLTF.

The chain links TRBV4-3 to TRBJ1-1, with a possible D match to TRBD1 (5 bases). The CDR3 is made up of 16 amino acids. V was trimmed by 0 bases and J by 3 bases, leaving 14 bases between them. From germline, CDR1 is LGHNA and CDR2 YSLEER. The CDR3 sequence is CASSQDREGRDTEAFF. CDR3 DNA: TGCGCCAGCAGCCAAGATCGAGAGGGGAGGGACACTGAAGCTTTCTTT.